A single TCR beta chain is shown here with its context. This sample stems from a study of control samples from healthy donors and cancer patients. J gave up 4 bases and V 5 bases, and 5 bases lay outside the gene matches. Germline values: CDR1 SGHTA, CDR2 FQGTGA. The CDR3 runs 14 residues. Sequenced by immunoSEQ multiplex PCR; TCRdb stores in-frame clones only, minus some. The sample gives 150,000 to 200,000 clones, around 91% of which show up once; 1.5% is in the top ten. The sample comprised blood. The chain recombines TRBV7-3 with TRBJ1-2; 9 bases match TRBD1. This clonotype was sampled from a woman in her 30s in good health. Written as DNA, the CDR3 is TGTGCCAGCAGCCTTGGACAGGGGAGCTATGGCTACACCTTC. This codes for CASSLGQGSYGYTF. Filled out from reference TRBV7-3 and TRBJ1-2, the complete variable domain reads GAGVSQTPSNKVTEKGKYVELRCDPISGHTALYWYRQSLGQGPEFLIYFQGTGAADDSGLPNDRFFAVRPEGSVSTLKIQRTERGDSAVYLCASSLGQGSYGYTFGSGTRLTVV.